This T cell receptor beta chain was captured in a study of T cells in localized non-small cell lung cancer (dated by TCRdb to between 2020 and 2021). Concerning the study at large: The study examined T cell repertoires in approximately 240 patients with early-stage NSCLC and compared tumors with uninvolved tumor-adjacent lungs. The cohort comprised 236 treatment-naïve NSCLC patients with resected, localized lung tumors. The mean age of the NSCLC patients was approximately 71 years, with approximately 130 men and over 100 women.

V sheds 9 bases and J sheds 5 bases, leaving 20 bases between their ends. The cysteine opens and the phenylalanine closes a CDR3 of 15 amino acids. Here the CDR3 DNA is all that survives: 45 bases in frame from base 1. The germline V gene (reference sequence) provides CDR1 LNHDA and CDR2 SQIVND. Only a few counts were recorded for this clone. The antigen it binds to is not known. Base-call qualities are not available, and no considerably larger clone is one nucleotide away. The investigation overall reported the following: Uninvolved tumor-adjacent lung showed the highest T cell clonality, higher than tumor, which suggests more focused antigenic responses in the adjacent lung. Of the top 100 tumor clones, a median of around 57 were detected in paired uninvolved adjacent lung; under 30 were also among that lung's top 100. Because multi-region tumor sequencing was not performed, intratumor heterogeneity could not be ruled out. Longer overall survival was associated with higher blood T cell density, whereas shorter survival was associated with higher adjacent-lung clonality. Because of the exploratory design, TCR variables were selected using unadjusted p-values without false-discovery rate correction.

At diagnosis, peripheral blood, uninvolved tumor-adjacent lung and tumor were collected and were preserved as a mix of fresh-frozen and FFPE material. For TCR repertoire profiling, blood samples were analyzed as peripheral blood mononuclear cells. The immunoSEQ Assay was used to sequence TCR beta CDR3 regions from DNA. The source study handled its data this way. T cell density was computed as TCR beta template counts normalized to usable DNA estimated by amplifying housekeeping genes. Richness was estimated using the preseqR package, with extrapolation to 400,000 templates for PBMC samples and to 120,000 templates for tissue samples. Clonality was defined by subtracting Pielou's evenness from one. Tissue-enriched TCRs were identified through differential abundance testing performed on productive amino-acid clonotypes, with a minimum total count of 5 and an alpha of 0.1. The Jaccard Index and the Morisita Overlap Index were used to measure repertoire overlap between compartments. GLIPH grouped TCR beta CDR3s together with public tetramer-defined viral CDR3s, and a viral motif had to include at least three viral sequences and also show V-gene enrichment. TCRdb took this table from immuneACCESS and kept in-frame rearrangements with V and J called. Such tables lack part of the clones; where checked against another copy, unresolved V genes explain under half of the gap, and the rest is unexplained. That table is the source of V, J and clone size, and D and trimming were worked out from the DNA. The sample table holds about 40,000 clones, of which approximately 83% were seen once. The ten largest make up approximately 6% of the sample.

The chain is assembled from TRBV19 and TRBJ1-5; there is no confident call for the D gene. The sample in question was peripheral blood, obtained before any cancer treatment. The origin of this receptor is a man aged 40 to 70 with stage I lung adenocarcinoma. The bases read TGTGCCAGCACCTCGACCCCTCTCGGAGATCAGCCCCAGCATTTT. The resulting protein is CASTSTPLGDQPQHF.